The present entry profiles one T cell receptor beta chain with its context. The antigen is unknown. This entry comes from a study of cytomegalovirus exposure and HLA in healthy donors. Across the whole study: Roughly 180 million T cells yielded approximately 100 million unique TCR beta sequences, as an earlier analysis found. Whole-study findings and limits: In a later analysis, at a false discovery rate of 0.05, roughly 17,000 TCR beta sequences matched HLA alleles.

Primers included in the PCR were 60 Vbeta and 13 Jbeta primers. Clones were read by immunoSEQ multiplex PCR, and TCRdb kept only the in-frame ones, dropping some. The table lists 150,000 to 200,000 clones, around 80% of them singletons. Germline V gene sequence: CDR1 MNHEY, CDR2 SMNVEV (reference sequence). The CDR3 consists of 13 residues. V was pared by 9 bases and J by 3 bases, with 8 bases of the junction left unmatched. The origin of this receptor is a man between 18 and 35 years old in good health and CMV-seropositive. The material sequenced was PBMCs. The chain employs TRBV27 and TRBJ2-7, with 7 positions matching TRBD2. CDR3 nucleotides: TGTGCCAGTTCTAGCGGACTCCTCTACGAGCAGTACTTC. Its translation: CASSSGLLYEQYF.